Here is one T cell receptor (beta chain) with its context. Measured with immunoSEQ multiplex PCR; TCRdb has only the in-frame clones, and not every one. Of 100,000 or so clones listed, roughly 79% were seen once; the top ten hold 10%. This entry is derived from a study of blood T cell repertoires in COVID-19. The CDR3 is 17 residues long. Per germline, CDR1 LGHDT and CDR2 YNNKEL (reference sequence). V shed 4 bases, J shed 0 bases, and the junction held 9 bases outside the gene matches. The J gene is TRBJ2-1, the V gene TRBV3-1 (or the pseudogene TRBV3-2); 7 nucleotides match TRBD2. This sequence originates from a human donor in a cohort sampled during active COVID-19. The sample taken for sequencing was peripheral blood. The CDR3 protein is CASSRMGGSSSYNEQFF. CDR3 in DNA: TGTGCCAGCAGCCGAATGGGGGGGTCCAGCTCCTACAATGAGCAGTTCTTC.